A single sample is the source of the 6 T cell receptor beta chains below, sequenced in a study of vaccination and CD4 T cells after COVID-19. Treatment indicated: roughly nine-day PBMC culture with coronavirus spike peptide pools or control peptides (ViraFEST assay). Their cognate antigens are unknown. Cultured CD4+ T cell DNA underwent sequencing with the Oncomine TCR Beta short-read assay. From the PCR reads, TCRdb called clonotypes with MiXCR, one entry per CDR3 protein. The data contain about 19,000 distinct CDR3 sequences, less than 75% of them seen just once; the ten biggest clones take up around 8%. Sequenced material: CD4+ T cells from blood, cultured in vitro. These receptor sequences come from a human donor who had recovered from COVID-19.

This chain joins TRBV12-3 or TRBV12-4 and TRBJ1-1, with D unresolved. This CDR3 has 11 residues. Trimming took 1 base from V and 8 from J, leaving 5 bases between them. CDR3 bases: TGTGCCAGCAGTTTAGGGTGGGAAGCTTTCTTT. Protein sequence: CASSLGWEAFF.

The table lists this clonotype with a count of one. This chain joins TRBV30 and TRBJ2-5, with 9 nucleotides matching TRBD2. J was trimmed by 2 bases and V by 0 bases; bases with no gene match: 4. The CDR3 has 15 residues. The germline V gene has CDR1 GTSNPN and CDR2 SVGIG (reference sequence). Here the CDR3 reads CAWSVGLAGQETQYF. CDR3 nucleotide sequence: TGTGCCTGGAGTGTAGGGCTAGCGGGGCAAGAGACCCAGTACTTC.

In its sample, this clonotype was seen a few times. As DNA, the CDR3 is TGTGCCTGGAGACGACAGTCAGTGGAGACCCAGTACTTC. This encodes CAWRRQSVETQYF. The J gene is TRBJ2-5, the V gene TRBV30; weak D call: TRBD1 (5 bases). The V and J ends lost 3 bases and 5 bases respectively, with 13 bases between them. CDR1 and CDR2 (germline): GTSNPN, SVGIG (reference sequence). The CDR3 spans 13 residues.

The gene calls are TRBV29-1 and TRBJ2-7, with D possibly matching TRBD1 (5 bases). V was pared by 0 bases and J by 2 bases, with 14 bases between. The germline CDR1 and CDR2 sequences are SQVTM and ANQGSEA. This CDR3 spans 15 amino acids. The CDR3 spells CSVEDTGTNPYEQYF. DNA of the CDR3: TGCAGCGTTGAAGATACAGGAACCAATCCCTACGAGCAGTACTTC.

This chain connects TRBV6-5 to TRBJ2-3; possibly TRBD1 for D (6 bases). The V end lost 3 bases, the J end lost 3 bases, and 10 bases lay between the germline ends. CDR1 and CDR2 from the germline V gene are MNHEY and SVGAGI. This CDR3 has 14 residues. DNA for the CDR3: TGTGCCAGCAGTTATGACAGGTTGACAGATACGCAGTATTTT. Translating gives CASSYDRLTDTQYF.

This rearrangement joins TRBV6-5 to TRBJ2-7, with TRBD1 matching 8 bases. The germline V gene encodes CDR1 MNHEY and CDR2 SVGAGI. The CDR3 is 15 residues long. After removal of 2 bases from V and 4 bases from J, the junction contained 7 bases not matched to a gene. The chain's CDR3 is CASSYAAGTGYEQYF. The CDR3 coding sequence is TGTGCCAGCAGTTACGCCGCCGGGACAGGTTACGAGCAGTACTTC.